This TCR beta chain was identified in a study of blood T cell repertoires in COVID-19. For the study at large: Italy, Spain and the United States were the sources of the convalescent and acute COVID-19 samples. The cDNA or gDNA used as material had been derived from T cells, B-cell-depleted T cells, or PBMCs.

Per the original methods: It was from reference gene primer amplification that nucleated cell counts were estimated. Profiled with immunoSEQ multiplex PCR; TCRdb holds only in-frame clones, not every one. That table is the source of V, J and clone size, and D and trimming were worked out from the DNA. The sample contains 190,000 or so clones, roughly 89% of which appear only once. Sequenced input: peripheral blood. This receptor was taken from a woman under 30 who had recovered from COVID-19.

The CDR3 nucleotides read TGCGCCAGCAGCTTGGACAGCTCCTATGGCTACACCTTC. Its protein product is CASSLDSSYGYTF. This chain links TRBV5-1 with TRBJ1-2; no definite D call. The length of the CDR3 is 13 residues. The V gene's germline CDR1 is SGHRS and CDR2 YFSETQ. V was trimmed by 0 bases and J by 4 bases, leaving 7 bases between them.